This TCR beta chain originates from a study of low-dose radiotherapy and immunotherapy resistance in tumors (dated by TCRdb to between 2020 and 2023). General notes on the study: In Cohort 1, 0.5 Gy per fraction was delivered every 2 weeks, and a total PTV dose of 6.5 Gy was prescribed. Aspirin 300 mg was taken orally once daily by patients for four cycles, starting on cycle 1 day 1. Cyclophosphamide 200 mg/m2 was administered intravenously every two weeks, one day before each radiation and immunotherapy administration. Nivolumab and ipilimumab were both given intravenously, with nivolumab at a 240 mg flat dose every two weeks and ipilimumab at 1 mg/kg every six weeks. Eight patients were included in the translational analysis, namely three from the first dose cohort plus the first five from the second dose cohort. Patients in Cohort 2 were given 1 Gy per fraction every two weeks, for a total of 13 Gy across 26 weeks. Trial participants were not randomized into treatment groups.

Taken from cysteine to phenylalanine, the CDR3 has 16 residues. Just the 48-base CDR3 DNA is kept, in frame starting at base 1. V sheds 8 bases and J sheds 0 bases, leaving 21 bases between their ends. Donors were enrolled in RACIN, a single-arm phase I dose-escalation trial in which nivolumab, ipilimumab, aspirin, low-dose cyclophosphamide and low-dose radiotherapy were combined. To be eligible, a patient needed to have an advanced solid tumor that was TIL-negative. This clonotype was seen only a few times. Its antigen target is currently unknown. It has no much larger one-base neighbor in the sample; base qualities were not kept. Superscript III and a set of TRAV- and TRBV-specific primers were used to synthesize first-strand cDNA, so that both TCRalpha and TCRbeta chains were covered. TCRs were amplified for about 19 PCR cycles with Phusion, using a constant-region primer paired with the adapter attached to the V primers. The isolated mRNA was amplified using the MessageAmp II aRNA Amplification Kit, with in vitro transcription performed for less than 20 hours at 37 degrees C. The Dynabeads mRNA DIRECT Purification Kit was used to isolate mRNA for TCR sequencing. Indexed Illumina adapters were added in a second Phusion PCR of roughly 26 cycles, after which AMPure XP beads were used to purify the products. On the study's bioinformatics: Using custom Perl scripts, TCR sequences that encoded the same protein were pooled, out-of-frame sequences were dropped, and the abundance of each clonotype was calculated. TCR sequences supported by only a single read were excluded from analysis. Shannon entropy, Gini index, clonality, richness, and the frequency of TCRs shared between repertoires were included as repertoire metrics. TCRdb reprocessed the public reads (quality trimming at Q25 with fastp, clone calling with MiXCR) and kept in-frame beta chains. Each entry merges the rows of one CDR3 protein and shows their most common DNA and genes. None of the V and J calls come from the authors' own analysis; TCRdb made them. The sample table lists 15,000 to 20,000 distinct CDR3 sequences, approximately 79% of them with a count of one. The ten largest clones add up to approximately 10% of the sample.

The sequence derives from a human donor with advanced metastatic prostate, ovarian, gallbladder or colorectal cancer (not recorded which). This table probably holds off-target reads from a library built for another chain. Recombination linked TRBV5-3 to TRBJ2-7, with a weak D call of TRBD2 (7 bases match). TRBV5-3 carries the ORF label, with uncertain function. The bases are TGTGCCAGCAGCCCGGGGGGACACTTGAGCTCCTACGAGCAGTACTTC. The encoded protein is CASSPGGHLSSYEQYF.